Each of the 13 T cell receptor beta chains below was sequenced from the same sample in a study of T cell responses to AZD1222 COVID-19 vaccine. Assay: immunoSEQ multiplex PCR; the TCRdb copy retains only in-frame clones and omits some. Among some 120,000 clones listed, roughly 85% were seen once. The sequencing here drew on peripheral blood, taken on day 0 of AZD1222 vaccination. Receptor source: an adult in good health.

The rearrangement links TRBV6-5 to TRBJ1-6, with D perhaps TRBD1 (6 bases). This CDR3 contains 13 residues. The germline CDR1 and CDR2 sequences are MNHEY and SVGAGI. Trimming pared 8 bases from V and 5 bases from J, leaving 10 bases between. In DNA form, the CDR3 reads TGTGCCAGCTCGGGACAAGATAATTCACCCCTCCACTTT. Encoded protein: CASSGQDNSPLHF.

The rearrangement links TRBV4-3 to TRBJ2-7; 11 positions match TRBD2. In germline, CDR1 is LGHNA, CDR2 YSLEER. The ends lost 3 bases at V and 4 bases at J; junction bases unmatched: 5. This CDR3 is 15 amino acids long. This CDR3 is CASSHGTSGVYEQYF. The CDR3 DNA reads as TGCGCCAGCAGCCATGGGACTAGCGGAGTTTACGAGCAGTACTTC.

This clone came up once. The chain carries TRBV2 and TRBJ2-2, with D maybe TRBD2 (6 bases). The CDR3 is 15 residues long. V gave up 4 bases and J gave up 1 base, with 10 bases separating them. Germline lookup yields CDR1 SNHLY and CDR2 FYNNEI. The CDR3 bases are TGTGCCAGCAGTGCCGCGGGAATGAACACCGGGGAGCTGTTTTTT. Translating gives CASSAAGMNTGELFF.

This sequence joins TRBV3-1 (or the pseudogene TRBV3-2) and TRBJ1-3; the D is unclear. This CDR3 has 15 amino acids. Trimming pared 4 bases from V and 8 bases from J, leaving 18 bases between. CDR1 is LGHDT and CDR2 is YNNKEL in the germline V gene (reference sequence). CDR3: CASSRMGSTPDTIYF. The CDR3 DNA sequence: TGTGCCAGCAGCCGAATGGGTTCCACTCCGGACACCATATATTTT.

J is TRBJ2-7 and V is TRBV5-1; D is uncertain. This CDR3 region has 16 residues. Germline V lookup: CDR1 SGHRS, CDR2 YFSETQ. The V gene lost 0 bases and the J gene lost 2 bases, with 15 bases spanning the gap. The CDR3 is CASSLAPRGAPYEQYF. The CDR3 nucleotides read TGCGCCAGCAGCTTGGCACCACGCGGCGCCCCCTACGAGCAGTACTTC.

This clone was seen just once. The V call is TRBV19, the J call TRBJ1-6; no clear D gene. The CDR3 has 16 residues. Trimming pared 1 base from V and 3 bases from J, leaving 10 bases between. Germline-derived CDR1 and CDR2 are LNHDA and SQIVND (reference sequence). CDR3 DNA: TGTGCCAGTAGTATAGGAGCAGCCAGCTATAATTCACCCCTCCACTTT. Its translation: CASSIGAASYNSPLHF.

This sequence joins TRBV5-6 and TRBJ2-3, with D perhaps matching TRBD2 (6 bases). This CDR3 has 19 residues. Trimming cost V 2 bases and J 1 base, with 23 bases left between them. From germline, CDR1 is SGHDT and CDR2 YYEEEE. The CDR3 bases are TGTGCCAGCAGCTTTGGATTTGGTGGGAGGAAGCTTCGCACAGATACGCAGTATTTT. It yields the protein CASSFGFGGRKLRTDTQYF. The variable domain in full, with the rest retrieved from reference TRBV5-6 and TRBJ2-3, is DAGVTQSPTHLIKTRGQQVTLRCSPKSGHDTVSWYQQALGQGPQFIFQYYEEEERQRGNFPDRFSGHQFPNYSSELNVNALLLGDSALYLCASSFGFGGRKLRTDTQYFGPGTRLTVL.

This sequence joins TRBV6-5 and TRBJ1-1; TRBD1 might be the D (6 bases). The germline CDR1 and CDR2 sequences are MNHEY and SVGAGI. The CDR3 is 16 amino acids. V lost 0 bases and J 3 bases, leaving 14 bases between the germline ends. As DNA, the CDR3 is TGTGCCAGCAGTTACTCAGAGGGGGAACAGGACACTGAAGCTTTCTTT. The encoded protein is CASSYSEGEQDTEAFF.

This chain connects TRBV7-9 to TRBJ2-7; TRBD2 aligns across 10 bases. Germline V gene lookup returns CDR1 SEHNR and CDR2 FQNEAQ (reference sequence). The CDR3 is made up of 18 amino acids. Trimming removed 5 bases from V and 4 bases from J; junction bases left unmatched: 17. The CDR3 reads CASSKPTSGRAPTYEQYF. In DNA, the CDR3 is TGTGCCAGCAGCAAACCGACGAGCGGGAGGGCCCCGACTTACGAGCAGTACTTC.

V gene TRBV7-6 combines with J gene TRBJ1-4; D gene unclear. The V end lost 5 bases, the J end lost 4 bases, and 14 bases lay between the germline ends. In germline, CDR1 is SGHVS, CDR2 FNYEAQ. This CDR3 has 15 residues. Written as DNA, the CDR3 is TGTGCCAGCAGCATAGTCGAGAGGAATAATGAAAAACTGTTTTTT. Protein sequence: CASSIVERNNEKLFF.

This clone came up once. This chain connects TRBV5-1 to TRBJ1-1; a weak D match, TRBD1 (5 bases). Germline CDR1 reads SGHRS; CDR2 reads YFSETQ. V lost 7 bases to trimming and J lost 5 bases, with 15 bases between them. The CDR3 is made up of 13 amino acids. The CDR3 DNA reads as TGCGCCAGCCACCGGGACGAGGGTACTGAAGCTTTCTTT. It codes for CASHRDEGTEAFF.

This chain joins TRBV11-3 and TRBJ2-7; weak D call: TRBD1 (7 bases). This CDR3 is 15 amino acids long. V shed 4 bases and J shed 7 bases, with 20 bases lying between them. The germline CDR1 and CDR2 sequences are SGHNT and YENEEA. CDR3 amino acids: CASSSNSGGLGEQYF. The CDR3 region has the DNA TGTGCCAGCAGCTCAAACTCAGGGGGACTGGGGGAGCAGTACTTC.

The gene calls are TRBV30 and TRBJ2-7; TRBD1 matches 10 bases. This CDR3 spans 14 amino acids. Germline V gives CDR1 GTSNPN, CDR2 SVGIG (reference sequence). The V gene end was trimmed by 2 bases and the J gene end by 5 bases; junction bases not matched to a gene: 6. The CDR3: CAWSLTGGADEQYF. CDR3 bases: TGTGCCTGGAGTTTGACAGGGGGCGCGGACGAGCAGTACTTC. The variable domain in full, with the rest retrieved from reference TRBV30 and TRBJ2-7, is SQTIHQWPATLVQPVGSPLSLECTVEGTSNPNLYWYRQAAGRGLQLLFYSVGIGQISSEVPQNLSASRPQDRQFILSSKKLLLSDSGFYLCAWSLTGGADEQYFGPGTRLTVT.